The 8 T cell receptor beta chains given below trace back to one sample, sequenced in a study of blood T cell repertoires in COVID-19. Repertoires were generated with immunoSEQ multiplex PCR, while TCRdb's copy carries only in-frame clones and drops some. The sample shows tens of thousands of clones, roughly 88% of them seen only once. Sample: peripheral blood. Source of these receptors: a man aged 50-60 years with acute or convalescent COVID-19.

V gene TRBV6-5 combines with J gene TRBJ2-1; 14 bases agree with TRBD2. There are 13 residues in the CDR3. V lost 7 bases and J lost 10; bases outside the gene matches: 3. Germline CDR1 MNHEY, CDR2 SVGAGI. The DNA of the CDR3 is TGTGCCAGCACTAGGACTAGCGGGGGGGAGCAGTTCTTC. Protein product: CASTRTSGGEQFF.

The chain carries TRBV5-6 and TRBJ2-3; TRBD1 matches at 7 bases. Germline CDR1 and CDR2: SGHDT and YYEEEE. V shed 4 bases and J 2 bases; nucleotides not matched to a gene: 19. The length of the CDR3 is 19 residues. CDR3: CASSKGAFLYSGHTDTQYF. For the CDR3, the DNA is TGTGCCAGCAGCAAGGGGGCATTTCTGTATAGTGGGCACACAGATACGCAGTATTTT.

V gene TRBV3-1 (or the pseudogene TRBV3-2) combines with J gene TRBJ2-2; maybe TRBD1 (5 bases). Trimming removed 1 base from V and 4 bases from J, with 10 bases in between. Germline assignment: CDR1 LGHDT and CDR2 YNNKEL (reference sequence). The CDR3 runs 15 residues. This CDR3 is CASSQVGPGTGELFF. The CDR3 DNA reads TGTGCCAGCAGCCAAGTGGGGCCGGGCACCGGGGAGCTGTTTTTT.

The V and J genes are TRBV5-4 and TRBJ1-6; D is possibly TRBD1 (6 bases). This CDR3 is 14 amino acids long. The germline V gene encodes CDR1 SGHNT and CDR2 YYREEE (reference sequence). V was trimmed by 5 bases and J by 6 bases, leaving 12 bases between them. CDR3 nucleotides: TGTGCCAGCAGTACTCTACAGGGTAATTCACCCCTCCACTTT. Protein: CASSTLQGNSPLHF. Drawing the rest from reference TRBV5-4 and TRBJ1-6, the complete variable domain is ETGVTQSPTHLIKTRGQQVTLRCSSQSGHNTVSWYQQALGQGPQFIFQYYREEENGRGNFPPRFSGLQFPNYSSELNVNALELDDSALYLCASSTLQGNSPLHFGNGTRLTVT.

CDR3 protein: CASSVGLSGDRGGYTF. DNA for the CDR3: TGTGCCAGCAGCGTAGGTTTAAGTGGGGACAGGGGAGGCTACACCTTC. This chain uses TRBV9 with TRBJ1-2, with 10 bases matching TRBD1. V lost 0 bases, J lost 8 bases, and 10 bases stayed unmatched. Germline V CDR1 and CDR2: SGDLS, YYNGEE. The CDR3 covers 16 residues.

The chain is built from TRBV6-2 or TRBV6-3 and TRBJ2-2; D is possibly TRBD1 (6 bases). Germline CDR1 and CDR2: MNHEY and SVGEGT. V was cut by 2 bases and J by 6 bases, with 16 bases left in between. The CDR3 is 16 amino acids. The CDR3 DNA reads TGTGCCAGCAGTTACGCATATACAGGGTACGCCGGGGAGCTGTTTTTT. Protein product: CASSYAYTGYAGELFF.

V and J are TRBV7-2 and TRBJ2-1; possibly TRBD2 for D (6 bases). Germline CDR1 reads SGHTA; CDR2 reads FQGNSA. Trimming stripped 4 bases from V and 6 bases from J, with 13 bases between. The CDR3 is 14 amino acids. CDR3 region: CASSYGGTGNEQFF. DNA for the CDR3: TGTGCCAGCAGCTATGGAGGGACGGGCAATGAGCAGTTCTTC.

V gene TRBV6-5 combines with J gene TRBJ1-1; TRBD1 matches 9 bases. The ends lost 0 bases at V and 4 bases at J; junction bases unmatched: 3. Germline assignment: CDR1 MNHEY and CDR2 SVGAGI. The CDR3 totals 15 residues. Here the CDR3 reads CASSYSETGGTEAFF. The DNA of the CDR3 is TGTGCCAGCAGTTACTCGGAGACAGGGGGCACTGAAGCTTTCTTT.